These 5 T cell receptor beta chains were all obtained from the same sample, sequenced in a study of blood T cell repertoires in COVID-19. Using immunoSEQ multiplex PCR, the repertoire was profiled, and TCRdb retains in-frame clones only, with some absent. This table holds hundreds of thousands of clones, roughly 90% found once. The sequenced material came from peripheral blood. These TCRs come from a man aged 60 to 69 who had recovered from COVID-19.

The genes are TRBV6-5 and TRBJ2-7, with a tentative D call TRBD1 (7 bases). The CDR3 has 14 amino acids. The V and J ends lost 2 bases and 5 bases respectively, with 13 bases between them. CDR1 MNHEY and CDR2 SVGAGI come from the germline V gene. CDR3 region: CASSYRQGGDEQYF. In DNA, the CDR3 is TGTGCCAGCAGTTACCGACAGGGAGGTGACGAGCAGTACTTC.

The CDR3 DNA is TGTGCCAGTAGTACACAGGGGGCGTACTATGGCTACACCTTC. Amino acids: CASSTQGAYYGYTF. The rearrangement links TRBV19 to TRBJ1-2; TRBD1 agrees at 9 bases. The CDR3 has 14 amino acids. Germline loops: CDR1 LNHDA, CDR2 SQIVND (reference sequence). The junction had 3 bases not matched to a gene; V was cut back by 4 bases and J by 3 bases. Together with reference TRBV19 and TRBJ1-2, the CDR3 gives the full variable domain: DGGITQSPKYLFRKEGQNVTLSCEQNLNHDAMYWYRQDPGQGLRLIYYSQIVNDFQKGDIAEGYSVSREKKESFPLTVTSAQKNPTAFYLCASSTQGAYYGYTFGSGTRLTVV.

The V gene is TRBV5-1, the J gene TRBJ1-4, with D tentatively TRBD1 (6 bases). Trimming took 3 bases from V and 8 from J, leaving 23 bases between them. CDR3 length: 17 residues. Germline loops: CDR1 SGHRS, CDR2 YFSETQ. The CDR3 sequence: CASSSTGPRDKGEKLFF. The CDR3, as DNA: TGCGCCAGCAGCTCGACCGGCCCCCGGGACAAAGGGGAAAAACTGTTTTTT.

The rearrangement links TRBV7-8 to TRBJ1-5, with 9 nucleotides matching TRBD1. The V and J ends lost 1 base and 5 bases, in that order; junction bases with no gene match: 9. The CDR3 runs to 17 residues. CDR1 and CDR2 (germline): SGHVS, FQNEAQ. For the CDR3, the DNA is TGTGCCAGCAGCTTAGAGGGAGGGACAGGGTGGTATCAGCCCCAGCATTTT. The encoded protein is CASSLEGGTGWYQPQHF.

This chain links TRBV14 with TRBJ2-1; 11 bases are shared with TRBD2. The CDR3 extends over 15 amino acids. Germline CDR1 and CDR2: SGHDN and FVKESK. V shed 4 bases and J 10 bases; nucleotides not matched to a gene: 9. The CDR3 region is CASSPRLAGTSEQFF. The DNA for the CDR3 is TGTGCCAGCAGCCCGAGACTAGCGGGGACTTCAGAGCAGTTCTTC.